This T cell receptor beta chain was documented in a study of cytomegalovirus exposure and HLA in healthy donors. Trimming pared 5 bases from V and 6 bases from J, leaving 14 bases between. The CDR3 has 13 residues. In germline, CDR1 is SGHDT, CDR2 YYEEEE. 13 Jbeta primers and 60 Vbeta primers were used for the PCR. The method was immunoSEQ multiplex PCR; TCRdb's version includes in-frame clones alone and lacks a portion of them. This sample carries 310,000 or so clones, 70% to 90% of them seen once, and the ten largest clones take roughly 2.3%. This sequence joins TRBV5-6 and TRBJ1-2, with D tentatively TRBD1 (6 bases). The specimen sequenced was PBMCs. The TCR originated in a woman in her late teens or twenties in good health and CMV-seronegative. The CDR3 DNA follows: TGTGCCAGCAGTTTGATACAGGGTAATGGCTACACCTTC. The encoded protein is CASSLIQGNGYTF.